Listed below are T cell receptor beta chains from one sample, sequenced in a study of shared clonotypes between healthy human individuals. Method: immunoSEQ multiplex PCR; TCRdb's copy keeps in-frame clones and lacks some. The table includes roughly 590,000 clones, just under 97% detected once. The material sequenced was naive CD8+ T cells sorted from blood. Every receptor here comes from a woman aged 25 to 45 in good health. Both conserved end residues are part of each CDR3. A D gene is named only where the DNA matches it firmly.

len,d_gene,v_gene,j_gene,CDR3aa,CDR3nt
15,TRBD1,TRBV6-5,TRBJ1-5,CASSKDRVGNQPQHF,TGTGCCAGCAGCAAGGACAGGGTTGGCAATCAGCCCCAGCATTTT
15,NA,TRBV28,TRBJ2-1,CASSTSGGRINEQFF,TGTGCCAGCAGTACCTCCGGGGGGCGCATTAATGAGCAGTTCTTC
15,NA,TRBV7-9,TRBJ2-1,CASSYGLASYNEQFF,TGTGCCAGCAGCTATGGACTCGCATCGTACAATGAGCAGTTCTTC
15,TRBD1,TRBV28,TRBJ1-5,CASSLYTGGGQPQHF,TGTGCCAGCAGTTTATACACAGGGGGCGGACAGCCCCAGCATTTT
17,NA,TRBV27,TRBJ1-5,CASSSLGRVGRNQPQHF,TGTGCCAGCAGCTCTTTGGGTAGGGTTGGCCGCAATCAGCCCCAGCATTTT
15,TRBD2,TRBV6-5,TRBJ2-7,CASSYMAGARHEQYF,TGTGCCAGCAGTTATATGGCGGGAGCACGCCACGAGCAGTACTTC
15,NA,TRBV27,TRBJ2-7,CASSLIGVNFYEQYF,TGTGCCAGCAGTTTAATAGGGGTCAATTTCTACGAGCAGTACTTC
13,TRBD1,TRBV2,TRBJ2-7,CASSGQGAYEQYF,TGTGCCAGCAGTGGACAGGGGGCCTACGAGCAGTACTTC
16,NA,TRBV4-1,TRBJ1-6,CASSLETGTVNSPLHF,TGCGCCAGCAGCCTAGAGACCGGGACCGTAAATTCACCCCTCCACTTT
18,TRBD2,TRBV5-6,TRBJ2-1,CASSLEREASPSYNEQFF,TGTGCCAGCAGCTTGGAGCGGGAGGCCTCCCCATCCTACAATGAGCAGTTCTTC
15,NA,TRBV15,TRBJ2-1,CATSRVGALYNEQFF,TGTGCCACCAGCAGAGTTGGGGCATTATACAATGAGCAGTTCTTC
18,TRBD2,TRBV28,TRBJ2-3,CASSMLREDPLSGDTQYF,TGTGCCAGCAGCATGCTGCGGGAGGACCCGTTAAGTGGAGATACGCAGTATTTT
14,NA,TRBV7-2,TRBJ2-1,CASSFGGSYNEQFF,TGTGCCAGCAGCTTTGGCGGATCCTACAATGAGCAGTTCTTC